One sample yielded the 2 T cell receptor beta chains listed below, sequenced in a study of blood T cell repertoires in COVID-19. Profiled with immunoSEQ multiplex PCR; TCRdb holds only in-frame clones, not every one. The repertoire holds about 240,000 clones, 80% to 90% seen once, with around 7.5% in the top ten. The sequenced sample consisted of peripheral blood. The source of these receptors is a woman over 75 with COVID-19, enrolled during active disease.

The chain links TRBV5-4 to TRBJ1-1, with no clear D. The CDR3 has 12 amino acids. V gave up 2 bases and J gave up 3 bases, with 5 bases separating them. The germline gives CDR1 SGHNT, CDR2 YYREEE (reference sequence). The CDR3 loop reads CASSLQYTEAFF. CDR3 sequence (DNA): TGTGCCAGCAGCTTACAGTACACTGAAGCTTTCTTT.

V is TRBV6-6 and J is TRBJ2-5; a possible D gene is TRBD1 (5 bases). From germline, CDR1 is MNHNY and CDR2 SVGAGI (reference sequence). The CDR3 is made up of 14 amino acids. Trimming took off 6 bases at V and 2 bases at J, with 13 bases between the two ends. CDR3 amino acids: CASRADIRQETQYF. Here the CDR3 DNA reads TGTGCCAGCAGGGCGGACATACGACAAGAGACCCAGTACTTC.